The rows below give T cell receptor beta chains drawn from one sample of a study of blood T cells in healthy people across ages. One entry per CDR3 protein, called by TCRdb with MiXCR from the 5' RACE reads. Of hundreds of thousands of distinct CDR3 sequences listed, roughly 24% are singletons. These data were also reused for a study on T cells of mothers and their children.

The sequenced sample consisted of blood. Every receptor here comes from a boy aged 10-17 years in good health. CDR3s include the opening cysteine and the closing phenylalanine or tryptophan. A D gene is named only where the DNA matches it firmly. Where a row states a size, it is once, few, many or the class of an expanded clone; other rows omit it.

J: TRBJ2-7
D: -
length: 14
size: -
V: TRBV25-1
DNA: TGTGCCAGCAGTGAACAGGGCACCTCCTACGAGCAGTACTTC
CDR3: CASSEQGTSYEQYF

J: TRBJ2-5
D: -
length: 13
size: -
V: TRBV29-1
DNA: TGCAGCGTTGAGGCTACGGCTCGGGAGACCCAGTACTTC
CDR3: CSVEATARETQYF

J: TRBJ1-3
D: -
length: 15
size: -
V: TRBV7-3
DNA: TGTGTCAGCAGCTTATATCAGGGGTCGGGAAACACCATATATTTT
CDR3: CVSSLYQGSGNTIYF

J: TRBJ2-7
D: -
length: 13
size: few
V: TRBV12-3/TRBV12-4
DNA: TGTGCCAGCACTCCGGGTAGATTCTCTGAGCAGTACTTC
CDR3: CASTPGRFSEQYF

J: TRBJ2-7
D: TRBD1
length: 14
size: few
V: TRBV20-1
DNA: TGCAGTGCTAGTCTTTACAGGGGTCTGTACGAGCAGTACTTC
CDR3: CSASLYRGLYEQYF

J: TRBJ1-2
D: TRBD1
length: 13
size: -
V: TRBV24-1
DNA: TGTGCCACCAGTGGGCAGGGGGCATATGGCTACACCTTC
CDR3: CATSGQGAYGYTF

J: TRBJ1-6
D: -
length: 13
size: -
V: TRBV12-3/TRBV12-4
DNA: TGTGCCAGCAGTTTAACCGGCGATTCACCCCTCCACTTT
CDR3: CASSLTGDSPLHF

J: TRBJ2-1
D: -
length: 11
size: -
V: TRBV19
DNA: TGTGCCACCAGAAGTGCGAATGAGCAGTTCTTC
CDR3: CATRSANEQFF

J: TRBJ2-7
D: -
length: 14
size: few
V: TRBV12-3/TRBV12-4
DNA: TGTGCCAGCAGTTTTGGTAGCGAACCCTACGAGCAGTACTTC
CDR3: CASSFGSEPYEQYF

J: TRBJ2-6
D: -
length: 15
size: many
V: TRBV3-1
DNA: TGTGCCAGCAGCCAGGACAGCTCTGGGGCCAACGTCCTGACTTTC
CDR3: CASSQDSSGANVLTF

J: TRBJ2-5
D: -
length: 16
size: few
V: TRBV18
DNA: TGTGCCAGCTCACCAGTGGGGATGGGGACCCAAGAGACCCAGTACTTC
CDR3: CASSPVGMGTQETQYF

J: TRBJ2-7
D: -
length: 17
size: -
V: TRBV5-1
DNA: TGCGCCAGCAGCCCGGACGGAGCCTGGAACATACCCTACGAGCAGTACTTC
CDR3: CASSPDGAWNIPYEQYF

J: TRBJ2-2
D: -
length: 16
size: -
V: TRBV9
DNA: TGTGCCAGCAGCCTAGCCAGCCCCGGGAACACCGGGGAGCTGTTTTTT
CDR3: CASSLASPGNTGELFF

J: TRBJ2-5
D: -
length: 14
size: -
V: TRBV7-2
DNA: TGTGCCACCAGCGCGAGGAGGGGGTCGGAGACCCAGTACTTC
CDR3: CATSARRGSETQYF

J: TRBJ2-5
D: -
length: 15
size: -
V: TRBV6-6
DNA: TGTGCCAGCAGTTACTCTACGGGGGTTCGTGAGACCCAGTACTTC
CDR3: CASSYSTGVRETQYF

J: TRBJ1-5
D: TRBD1
length: 15
size: few
V: TRBV6-5
DNA: TGTGCCAGCAGTCCCGGGACAGGGATAGATCAGCCCCAGCATTTT
CDR3: CASSPGTGIDQPQHF

J: TRBJ1-1
D: -
length: 11
size: many
V: TRBV6-5
DNA: TGTGCCAGCAGCCGCGGAGGTGAAGCTTTCTTT
CDR3: CASSRGGEAFF